The sequence of this TCR beta chain was determined in a study of radiotherapy plus CTLA-4 blockade in lung cancer. Background on the study: Of the patients, about 19% showed objective responses and 31% attained disease control. Study-wide points: Expansion of tumor-derived TCR clones was observed in blood after radiotherapy plus ipilimumab.

The CDR3 runs to 15 residues. Trimming removed 0 bases at V and 8 bases at J, with 16 bases between. Germline V CDR1 and CDR2: MNHNY, SVGAGI (reference sequence). The assay was immunoSEQ multiplex PCR, and TCRdb's table has in-frame clones only and misses some. This table has about 84,000 clones, about 78% appearing once. Points on this clone: Antigen: not known.

Each patient with chemo-refractory metastatic non-small-cell lung cancer was treated with focal radiation plus CTLA-4 blockade using ipilimumab. The material was peripheral blood, obtained from a patient treated with radiotherapy plus ipilimumab. The chain is built from TRBV6-6 and TRBJ1-2, with unresolved D. The sequence came from a human donor with non-small cell lung cancer that progressed on radiotherapy plus ipilimumab. CDR3 sequence reads: CASSYSTPTGEGYTF. The CDR3 region has the DNA TGTGCCAGCAGTTACTCGACCCCTACTGGGGAAGGCTACACCTTC.